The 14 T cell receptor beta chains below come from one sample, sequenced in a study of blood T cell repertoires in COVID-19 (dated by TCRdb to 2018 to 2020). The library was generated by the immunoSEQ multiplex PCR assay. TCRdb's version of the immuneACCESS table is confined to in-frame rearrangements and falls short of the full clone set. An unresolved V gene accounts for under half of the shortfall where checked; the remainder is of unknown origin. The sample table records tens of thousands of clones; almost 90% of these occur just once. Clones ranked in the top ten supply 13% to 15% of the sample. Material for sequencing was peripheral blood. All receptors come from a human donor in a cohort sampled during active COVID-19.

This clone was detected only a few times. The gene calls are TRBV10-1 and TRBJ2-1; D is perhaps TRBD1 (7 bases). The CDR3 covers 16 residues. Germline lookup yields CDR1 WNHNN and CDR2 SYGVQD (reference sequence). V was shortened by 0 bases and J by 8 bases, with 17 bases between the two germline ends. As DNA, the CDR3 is TGCGCCAGCAGTGAGTCGGGCAGGGGGGATAAGGATGAGCAGTTCTTC. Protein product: CASSESGRGDKDEQFF.

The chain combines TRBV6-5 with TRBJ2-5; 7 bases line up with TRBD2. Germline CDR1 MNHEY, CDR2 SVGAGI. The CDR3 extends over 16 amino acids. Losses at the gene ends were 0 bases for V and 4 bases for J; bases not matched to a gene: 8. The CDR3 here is CASSYSTAGDRETQYF. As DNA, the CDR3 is TGTGCCAGCAGTTACTCGACCGCGGGGGATCGAGAGACCCAGTACTTC.

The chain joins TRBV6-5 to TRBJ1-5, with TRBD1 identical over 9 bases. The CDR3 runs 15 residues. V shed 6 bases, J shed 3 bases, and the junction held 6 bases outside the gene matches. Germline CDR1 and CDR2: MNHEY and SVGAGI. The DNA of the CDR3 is TGTGCCAGCAGGCGGGACAGGGCCCTCAATCAGCCCCAGCATTTT. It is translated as CASRRDRALNQPQHF.

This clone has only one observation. DNA of the CDR3: TGTGCCAGCAGTCCGGGGGTAGTGACAGATACGCAGTATTTT. This codes for CASSPGVVTDTQYF. The chain is built from TRBV6-8 and TRBJ2-3, with D perhaps matching TRBD2 (6 bases). In germline, CDR1 is MNHGY, CDR2 SAAAGT. V was cut by 5 bases and J by 3 bases, with 12 bases left in between. The CDR3 runs to 14 residues.

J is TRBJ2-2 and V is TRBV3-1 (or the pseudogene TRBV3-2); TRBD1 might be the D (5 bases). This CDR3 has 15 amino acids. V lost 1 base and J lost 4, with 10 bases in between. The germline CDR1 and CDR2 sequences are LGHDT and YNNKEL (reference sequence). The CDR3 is CASSQAQGVTGELFF. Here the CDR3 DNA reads TGTGCCAGCAGCCAAGCGCAGGGCGTCACCGGGGAGCTGTTTTTT.

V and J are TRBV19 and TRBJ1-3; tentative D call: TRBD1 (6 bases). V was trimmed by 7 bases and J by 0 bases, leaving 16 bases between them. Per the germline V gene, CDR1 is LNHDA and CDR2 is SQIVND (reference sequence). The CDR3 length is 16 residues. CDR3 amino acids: CASIKTGYYSGNTIYF. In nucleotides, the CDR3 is TGTGCCAGTATAAAGACAGGTTACTACTCTGGAAACACCATATATTTT.

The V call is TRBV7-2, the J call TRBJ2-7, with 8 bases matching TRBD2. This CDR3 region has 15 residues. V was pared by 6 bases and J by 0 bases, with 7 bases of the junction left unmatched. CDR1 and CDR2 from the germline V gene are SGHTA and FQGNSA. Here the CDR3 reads CASSPGGANSYEQYF. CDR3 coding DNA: TGTGCCAGCAGTCCGGGGGGGGCCAACTCCTACGAGCAGTACTTC.

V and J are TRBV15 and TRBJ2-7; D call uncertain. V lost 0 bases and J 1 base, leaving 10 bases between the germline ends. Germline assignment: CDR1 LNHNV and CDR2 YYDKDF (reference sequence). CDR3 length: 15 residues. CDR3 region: CATSRDVQFSYEQYF. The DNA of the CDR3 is TGTGCCACCAGCAGAGATGTACAGTTTTCCTACGAGCAGTACTTC. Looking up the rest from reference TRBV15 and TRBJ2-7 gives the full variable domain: DAMVIQNPRYQVTQFGKPVTLSCSQTLNHNVMYWYQQKSSQAPKLLFHYYDKDFNNEADTPDNFQSRRPNTSFCFLDIRSPGLGDTAMYLCATSRDVQFSYEQYFGPGTRLTVT.

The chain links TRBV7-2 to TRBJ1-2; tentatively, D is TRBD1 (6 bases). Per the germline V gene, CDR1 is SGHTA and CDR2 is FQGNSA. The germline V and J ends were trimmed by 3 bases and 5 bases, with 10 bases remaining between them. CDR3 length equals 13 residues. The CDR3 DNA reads TGTGCCAGCAGCTTCGACAGGCAATATGGCTACACCTTC. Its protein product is CASSFDRQYGYTF.

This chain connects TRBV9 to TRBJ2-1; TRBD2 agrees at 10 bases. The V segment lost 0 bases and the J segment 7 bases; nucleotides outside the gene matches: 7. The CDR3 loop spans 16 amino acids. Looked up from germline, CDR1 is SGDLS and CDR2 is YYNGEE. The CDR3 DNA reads TGTGCCAGCAGCGTAGTTAAAGCGGGGGGGTGGAATGAGCAGTTCTTC. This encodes CASSVVKAGGWNEQFF. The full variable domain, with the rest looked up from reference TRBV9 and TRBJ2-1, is DSGVTQTPKHLITATGQRVTLRCSPRSGDLSVYWYQQSLDQGLQFLIQYYNGEERAKGNILERFSAQQFPDLHSELNLSSLELGDSALYFCASSVVKAGGWNEQFFGPGTRLTVL.

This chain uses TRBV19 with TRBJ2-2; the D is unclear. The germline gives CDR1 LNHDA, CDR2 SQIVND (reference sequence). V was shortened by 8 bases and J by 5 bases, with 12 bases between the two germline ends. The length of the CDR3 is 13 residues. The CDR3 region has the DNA TGTGCCAGTCCCAACCCGGGTACCGGGGAGCTGTTTTTT. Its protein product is CASPNPGTGELFF.

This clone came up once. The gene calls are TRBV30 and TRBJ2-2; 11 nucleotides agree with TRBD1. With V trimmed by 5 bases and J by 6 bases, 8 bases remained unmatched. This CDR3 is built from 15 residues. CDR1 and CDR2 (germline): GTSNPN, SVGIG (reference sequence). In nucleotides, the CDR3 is TGTGCCTGGTCAACAAAGGGACAGGGGGCCGGGGAGCTGTTTTTT. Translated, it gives CAWSTKGQGAGELFF.

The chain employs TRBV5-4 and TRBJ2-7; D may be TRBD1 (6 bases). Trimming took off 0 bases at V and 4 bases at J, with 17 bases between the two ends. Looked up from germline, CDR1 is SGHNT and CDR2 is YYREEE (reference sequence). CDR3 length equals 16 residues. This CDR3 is CASSLGPTGAQYEQYF. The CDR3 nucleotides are TGTGCCAGCAGCTTGGGCCCGACAGGAGCACAGTACGAGCAGTACTTC.

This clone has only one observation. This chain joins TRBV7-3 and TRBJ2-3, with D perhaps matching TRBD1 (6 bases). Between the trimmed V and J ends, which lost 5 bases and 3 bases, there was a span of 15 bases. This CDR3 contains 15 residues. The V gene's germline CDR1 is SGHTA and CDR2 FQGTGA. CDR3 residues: CASSEQGLGTDTQYF. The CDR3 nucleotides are TGTGCCAGCAGCGAACAGGGCCTTGGAACAGATACGCAGTATTTT.